This T cell receptor beta chain was sequenced for a study of blood T cell repertoires in COVID-19. Study-wide context: Sample material is recorded as cDNA or gDNA derived from T cells, B-cell-depleted T cells, or PBMCs.

The data were produced by immunoSEQ multiplex PCR, yet TCRdb's version contains in-frame clones alone and is incomplete. This table has fewer than 250,000 clones, 86% appearing once. This CDR3 contains 12 residues. Per germline, CDR1 SEHNR and CDR2 FQNEAQ (reference sequence). Trimming cost V 3 bases and J 11 bases, with 12 bases left between them. The rearrangement uses TRBV7-9 and TRBJ2-3, with D perhaps TRBD2 (6 bases). Sequenced material: peripheral blood. The receptor comes from an elderly woman with COVID-19, enrolled during active disease. This CDR3 is CASSFPGGLQYF. Here the CDR3 DNA reads TGTGCCAGCAGCTTTCCCGGGGGATTGCAGTATTTT.